Below are 9 T cell receptor beta chains sequenced from a single sample in a study of cytomegalovirus exposure and HLA in healthy donors. PCR used 60 Vbeta primers and 13 Jbeta primers. Only in-frame clones appear in the TCRdb table, and some are missing; sequencing was by immunoSEQ multiplex PCR. The table lists approximately 110,000 clones, roughly 69% of them singletons. Sequenced: PBMCs. The origin of the receptors is a woman aged 40 to 50 in good health and CMV-seropositive.

This clone came up a few times. The chain uses TRBV7-2 and TRBJ2-3, with TRBD1 identical over 10 bases. V was pared by 5 bases and J by 3 bases, with 2 bases of the junction left unmatched. CDR1 is SGHTA, CDR2 FQGNSA, per germline. The CDR3 has 14 residues. The CDR3 DNA follows: TGTGCCAGCAGCCGGGACAGGGGAACAGATACGCAGTATTTT. Translated: CASSRDRGTDTQYF.

J is TRBJ2-3 and V is TRBV6-6; D unclear. V lost 10 bases and J lost 0, with 17 bases in between. The CDR3 has 15 amino acids. Germline lookup yields CDR1 MNHNY and CDR2 SVGAGI (reference sequence). CDR3 loop: CATLPGDESTDTQYF. CDR3 DNA: TGTGCCACACTGCCCGGAGACGAGAGCACAGATACGCAGTATTTT.

V and J are TRBV13 and TRBJ2-1, with 8 bases that match TRBD2. The junction had 5 bases not matched to a gene; V was cut back by 5 bases and J by 8 bases. CDR3 size: 13 residues. Germline V gene data show CDR1 as PRHDT and CDR2 as FYEKMQ (reference sequence). The CDR3: CASSARTSYEQFF. CDR3 DNA sequence: TGTGCCAGCAGCGCCCGGACTAGCTATGAGCAGTTCTTC.

On this clone itself: Other DNA sequences within the sample encode an identical CDR3. The chain uses TRBV7-9 and TRBJ1-2; D is undetermined. Trimming left V 1 base short and J 5 bases short, with 8 bases between. Per germline, CDR1 SEHNR and CDR2 FQNEAQ (reference sequence). The CDR3 totals 13 residues. The CDR3 DNA follows: TGTGCCAGCAGCTTAGGAGGAAATTATGGCTACACCTTC. The encoded protein is CASSLGGNYGYTF.

The chain joins TRBV25-1 to TRBJ1-2; TRBD1 aligns across 12 bases. Germline V lookup: CDR1 MGHDK, CDR2 SYGVNS. There are 15 residues in the CDR3. The ends lost 5 bases at V and 8 bases at J; junction bases unmatched: 9. CDR3: CASSLVGQGAEGYTF. The CDR3 DNA sequence: TGTGCCAGCAGTTTAGTGGGACAGGGGGCGGAGGGCTACACCTTC.

V usage is TRBV5-1 and J usage is TRBJ2-1, with TRBD2 identical over 9 bases. The CDR3 has 17 residues. The germline gives CDR1 SGHRS, CDR2 YFSETQ. The ends lost 0 bases at V and 3 bases at J; junction bases unmatched: 7. The CDR3 DNA follows: TGCGCCAGCAGCTTGGGGCCCGTAGCGGGGGACTACAATGAGCAGTTCTTC. Amino acid sequence: CASSLGPVAGDYNEQFF.

The J gene is TRBJ2-1, the V gene TRBV29-1; 10 bases agree with TRBD2. V shed 7 bases and J 0 bases; nucleotides not matched to a gene: 6. CDR3 length: 15 amino acids. Germline assignment: CDR1 SQVTM and CDR2 ANQGSEA. The CDR3 protein is CSASSGGISYNEQFF. CDR3 nucleotides: TGCAGCGCCTCTAGCGGGGGCATCTCCTACAATGAGCAGTTCTTC.

The sample holds a few counts of this clone. CDR3 sequence reads: CASSTHTGRGSPLHF. The CDR3 DNA sequence: TGTGCCAGTAGTACCCATACAGGGAGGGGTTCACCCCTCCACTTT. The rearrangement uses TRBV19 and TRBJ1-6, with D possibly being TRBD1 (6 bases). Germline CDR1 is LNHDA and CDR2 is SQIVND (reference sequence). CDR3 length: 15 residues. Trimming took 4 bases from V and 9 from J, leaving 16 bases between them.

The chain carries TRBV7-2 and TRBJ1-5; possible D gene TRBD1, 5 bases. V lost 4 bases and J lost 6, with 10 bases in between. This CDR3 comprises 13 residues. The germline V gene encodes CDR1 SGHTA and CDR2 FQGNSA. In nucleotides, the CDR3 is TGTGCCAGCAGCTCAATAGACAGTCAGCCCCAGCATTTT. Translation: CASSSIDSQPQHF.